The present T cell receptor (beta chain) was sequenced within a study of shared clonotypes between healthy human individuals. Assay used: immunoSEQ multiplex PCR; TCRdb lists only in-frame clones, some missing. This table has millions of clones, 90% to 95% appearing once. The germline V gene encodes CDR1 MNHNS and CDR2 SASEGT. J was trimmed by 3 bases and V by 4 bases; bases with no gene match: 0. The CDR3 extends over 15 amino acids. The gene calls are TRBV6-1 and TRBJ2-2, with 12 bases lining up with TRBD2. The sample consisted of naive CD4+ T cells sorted from blood. Indicated subset: CD45RA+ positively selected. The TCR comes from a man younger than 30 in good health. DNA of the CDR3: TGTGCCAGCAGTGGACTAGCGGGAGACACCGGGGAGCTGTTTTTT. Encoded protein: CASSGLAGDTGELFF.